This TCR beta chain was identified during a study of human T cells and chemical hapten exposure. Study-wide background: 0.01% DPC was applied to the upper back in patch tests, which were read at 6 days. Study-wide results and limits: DPC sensitization did not alter TCRs above 1 in 1000 frequency.

Of note for this clonotype: Its antigen is currently unknown.

Authors' processing steps: A per-sample median of roughly 96,000 TCRs was observed, with a range of roughly 20,000 to 750,000. TCRdb redid the calling of the RACE reads with MiXCR, one entry per CDR3 protein. What appears here as the V and J calls and clone size reflects TCRdb's work, not the paper's. The data show 200,000 to 300,000 distinct CDR3 sequences, with about 9% seen just once and around 2.5% held by the top ten. V lost 6 bases and J lost 4, with 12 bases in between. CDR1 MNHNS and CDR2 SASEGT come from the germline V gene. The CDR3 consists of 13 residues. Time point defined: pre-sensitization, week 0. Indicated treatment: therapeutic diphenylcyclopropenone sensitization with weekly scalp DPC.

This receptor was obtained from a woman aged 40 to 55 with alopecia areata. Some clones in this sample may be carry-over from other donors' samples. The V and J genes are TRBV6-1 and TRBJ1-2, with D unclear. The sequences come from whole blood, collected in connection with sensitization to the hapten diphenylcyclopropenone (DPC). The CDR3 loop is CASSAGLIYGYTF. The DNA for the CDR3 is TGTGCCAGCAGCGCCGGACTTATCTATGGCTACACCTTC.